These T cell receptor beta chains were read from a single sample in a study of long-term antiretroviral therapy in people with HIV. Sequenced by immunoSEQ multiplex PCR; TCRdb stores in-frame clones only, minus some. The sample includes around 10,000 clones, about 83% of them seen just once. This material consisted of unsorted PBMCs, taken 0.3 years before starting antiretroviral therapy. The receptors shown here come from a man aged 25-45 years with HIV. Each CDR3 is given with its conserved first and last residue. D genes are given only for firm matches.

d_call j_call v_call cdr3_nt cdr3_aa
- TRBJ1-3 TRBV28 TGTGCCAGCAGCGGGGGGCGGCGTGGAAACACCATATATTTT CASSGGRRGNTIYF
TRBD1 TRBJ2-2 TRBV7-2 TGTGCCAGCAGCTTAGGCGGTGGGACCACAGGGGGCTCCGGGGAGCTGTTTTTT CASSLGGGTTGGSGELFF
TRBD1 TRBJ1-6 TRBV7-8 TGTGCCAGCAGCAGGGACAGGGACGCCTATAATTCACCCCTCCACTTT CASSRDRDAYNSPLHF
- TRBJ1-2 TRBV4-1 TGCGCCAGCAGCCAAGGTGACGTCGGAGGGGCCTATGGCTACACCTTC CASSQGDVGGAYGYTF
- TRBJ2-5 TRBV29-1 TGCAACGCTCGCAATGCGGAGACCCAGTACTTC CNARNAETQYF
- TRBJ2-1 TRBV4-1 TGCGCCAGCAGCCAGCCCCTGAGCGGACCCCGGGATGAGCAGTTCTTC CASSQPLSGPRDEQFF
- TRBJ2-7 TRBV7-6 TGTGCCAGCAGCCCTGCGGACGGACGACAGGACCACTACGAGCAGTACTTC CASSPADGRQDHYEQYF
- TRBJ1-1 TRBV7-9 TGTGCCAGCAGCTTATTCCAGGGGAGGGTGAACACTGAAGCTTTCTTT CASSLFQGRVNTEAFF
TRBD1 TRBJ1-1 TRBV7-9 TGTGCCAGCAGCCTCGACCCGGGACAGGCTAACACTGAAGCTTTCTTT CASSLDPGQANTEAFF
TRBD2 TRBJ2-1 TRBV5-1 TGCGCCAGCAGCGCCAGGGCGGCCAGCGGGGGGGGCAGCTCCTACAATGAGCAGTTCTTC CASSARAASGGGSSYNEQFF
- TRBJ2-2 TRBV5-1 TGCGCCAGCAGCTTTGGCCAAACCACCGGGGAGCTGTTTTTT CASSFGQTTGELFF
- TRBJ1-3 TRBV4-1 TGCGCCAGCAGCCAAGACCCCCCAGGGAGGGGAAACACCATATATTTT CASSQDPPGRGNTIYF
TRBD2 TRBJ2-7 TRBV6-5 TGTGCCAGCAGTTACTCTCTCAGCGGGGGTATATACGAGCAGTACTTC CASSYSLSGGIYEQYF
TRBD2 TRBJ2-3 TRBV27 TGTGCCAGCAACTCGGGACTAGCGGGGGGGCCGTGGACAGATACGCAGTATTTT CASNSGLAGGPWTDTQYF
TRBD1 TRBJ2-7 TRBV15 TGTGCCACCAGCGGGTCCAGGGGGAGTGAGCAGTACTTC CATSGSRGSEQYF
- TRBJ2-7 TRBV19 TGTGCCAGTAGTCCCCCCGGGGAGACCTACGAGCAGTACTTC CASSPPGETYEQYF
TRBD1 TRBJ1-1 TRBV18 TGTGCCAGCTCACCACCGTATACAGGGGATAGAACTGAAGCTTTCTTT CASSPPYTGDRTEAFF
- TRBJ1-5 TRBV19 TGTGCCAGTAAGGGGGGTTCCTATAGCAATCAGCCCCAGCATTTT CASKGGSYSNQPQHF